These 30 T cell receptor beta chains share one sample of origin, sequenced in a study of shared clonotypes between healthy human individuals. CD45RO negativity and positive selection for CCR7 defined naive CD8 cells, a population that excluded terminally differentiated effector memory CD45RA+ cells. Sequencing was performed with immunoSEQ multiplex PCR; in TCRdb, only in-frame clones are kept and a portion is missing. The sample has some 2 million clones, approximately 94% seen once. The sequencing sample was made of naive CD8+ T cells sorted from blood. These receptors were obtained from a man in his late teens or twenties in good health.

The rearrangement links TRBV5-1 to TRBJ1-1; unclear D gene. The germline V and J ends were trimmed by 0 bases and 8 bases, with 11 bases remaining between them. Per germline, CDR1 SGHRS and CDR2 YFSETQ. The CDR3 runs 13 residues. DNA for the CDR3: TGCGCCAGCAGCTTGGCAACATCTGCCGAAGCTTTCTTT. It codes for CASSLATSAEAFF. The entire variable domain, with the rest obtained from reference TRBV5-1 and TRBJ1-1, is as follows: KAGVTQTPRYLIKTRGQQVTLSCSPISGHRSVSWYQQTPGQGLQFLFEYFSETQRNKGNFPGRFSGRQFSNSRSEMNVSTLELGDSALYLCASSLATSAEAFFGQGTRLTVV.

The chain combines TRBV21-1 with TRBJ2-7; TRBD2, the table's D call, was not compared with the DNA. TRBV21-1 is marked as a pseudogene. This CDR3 comprises 13 residues. This CDR3 reads CASSPKRRYEQYF. CDR3 bases: TGTGCCAGCAGCCCAAAACGTCGGTACGAGCAGTACTTC.

This rearrangement joins TRBV6-1 to TRBJ2-3, with 10 bases aligning to TRBD1. Germline CDR1 reads MNHNS; CDR2 reads SASEGT. The CDR3 runs to 13 residues. The trim removed 6 bases at V and 6 bases at J, leaving 3 bases unmatched. The CDR3 spells CASRGQGWDTQYF. CDR3 sequence (DNA): TGTGCCAGCAGGGGACAGGGGTGGGATACGCAGTATTTT.

J is TRBJ2-7 and V is TRBV5-4, with 7 bases lining up with TRBD1. The V gene end was trimmed by 4 bases and the J gene end by 5 bases; junction bases not matched to a gene: 6. Per germline, CDR1 SGHNT and CDR2 YYREEE (reference sequence). There are 13 residues in the CDR3. The CDR3 region has the DNA TGTGCCAGCAGCGCACAGGGGAACCACGAGCAGTACTTC. Its protein is CASSAQGNHEQYF.

The genes are TRBV27 and TRBJ2-7; the D is unclear. The germline CDR1 and CDR2 sequences are MNHEY and SMNVEV (reference sequence). This CDR3 comprises 14 residues. Between the trimmed V and J ends, which lost 4 bases and 0 bases, there was a span of 10 bases. The CDR3: CASSSSVDSYEQYF. The CDR3 DNA reads TGTGCCAGCAGTTCATCCGTAGACTCCTACGAGCAGTACTTC.

This rearrangement joins TRBV5-4 to TRBJ2-3, with 11 bases that match TRBD2. The CDR3 loop spans 18 amino acids. The trim removed 2 bases at V and 3 bases at J, leaving 11 bases unmatched. Per the germline V gene, CDR1 is SGHNT and CDR2 is YYREEE (reference sequence). The DNA for the CDR3 is TGTGCCAGCAGCTTAGTATCAACTAGCGGGAGTAAGACAGATACGCAGTATTTT. It translates to CASSLVSTSGSKTDTQYF.

Comments on this clone: An end of the junction does not agree with germline; a read error may underlie this. V is TRBV7-7 and J is TRBJ2-2, with D maybe TRBD1 (5 bases). CDR1 and CDR2 from the germline V gene are SSHAT and FNYEAQ (reference sequence). This CDR3 spans 14 amino acids. The CDR3 loop reads CASSLEVGPGELFF. The CDR3 bases are TGTGCTAGCAGCTTAGAAGTGGGGCCCGGGGAGCTGTTTTTT.

The chain couples TRBV5-6 to TRBJ1-1; 8 bases agree with TRBD1. CDR1 and CDR2 (germline): SGHDT, YYEEEE. The CDR3 consists of 11 residues. Trimming cost V 4 bases and J 11 bases; bases outside gene matches: 4. CDR3 coding DNA: TGTGCCAGCAGCGTGACAGGGGACGCTTTCTTT. Protein sequence: CASSVTGDAFF.

The rearrangement joins TRBV2 to TRBJ1-1; no definite D call. The CDR3 spans 14 residues. CDR1 SNHLY and CDR2 FYNNEI come from the germline V gene. The V gene lost 1 base and the J gene lost 1 base, with 7 bases spanning the gap. The CDR3 DNA is TGTGCCAGCAGTGAAGTGGTTCAGAACACTGAAGCTTTCTTT. Amino acids: CASSEVVQNTEAFF.

In its sample, this clone was seen a few times. The chain is built from TRBV19 and TRBJ1-4; 9 nucleotides agree with TRBD1. The V and J ends lost 8 bases and 4 bases, in that order; junction bases with no gene match: 2. Germline V gene sequence: CDR1 LNHDA, CDR2 SQIVND (reference sequence). The CDR3 extends over 13 amino acids. The CDR3 protein is CASSDRGNEKLFF. The CDR3 bases are TGTGCCAGTTCGGACAGGGGTAATGAAAAACTGTTTTTT.

The count of this clone is one. V is TRBV28 and J is TRBJ1-4; a possible D gene is TRBD1 (5 bases). This CDR3 contains 15 residues. V was shortened by 3 bases and J by 2 bases, with 10 bases between the two germline ends. CDR1 is MDHEN and CDR2 is SYDVKM in the germline V gene. The CDR3 nucleotides read TGTGCCAGCAGTTTGCGAGGGGTCACTAATGAAAAACTGTTTTTT. Its protein is CASSLRGVTNEKLFF.

The chain has TRBV10-2 and TRBJ2-1; the match to TRBD2 covers 8 bases. The CDR3 loop spans 17 amino acids. The germline gives CDR1 WSHSY, CDR2 SAAADI. V lost 0 bases, J lost 5 bases, and 9 bases stayed unmatched. As DNA, the CDR3 is TGCGCCAGCAGTGAGTCGTTAGTCGTACTAGCGGACAATGAGCAGTTCTTC. It encodes CASSESLVVLADNEQFF.

The V and J genes are TRBV28 and TRBJ2-5; D is perhaps TRBD1 (7 bases). Germline V gene data show CDR1 as MDHEN and CDR2 as SYDVKM. The ends were cut back, 7 bases at V and 4 bases at J, with 19 bases in the middle. The CDR3 loop spans 15 amino acids. The CDR3 DNA is TGTGCCAGCAACTCCCAGGGGGGAGTTCGAGAGACCCAGTACTTC. Encoded protein: CASNSQGGVRETQYF.

The V gene is TRBV4-3, the J gene TRBJ1-2; TRBD1 is a possible D gene (5 bases). Germline CDR1 is LGHNA and CDR2 is YSLEER. CDR3 length: 16 amino acids. V lost 4 bases, J lost 4 bases, and 19 bases lay in between. The CDR3 region is CASSPIRDGTTYGYTF. The CDR3 DNA sequence: TGCGCCAGCAGCCCTATTAGGGACGGCACTACCTATGGCTACACCTTC.

The genes are TRBV6-5 and TRBJ1-5; unclear D gene. Germline CDR1 and CDR2: MNHEY and SVGAGI. The CDR3 length is 14 residues. Between the trimmed V and J ends, which lost 2 bases and 5 bases, there was a span of 10 bases. The CDR3 sequence: CASSYGEGDQPQHF. The DNA for the CDR3 is TGTGCCAGCAGTTACGGGGAGGGCGATCAGCCCCAGCATTTT.

The genes are TRBV5-1 and TRBJ2-5; perhaps TRBD2 as D (7 bases). The ends were cut back, 1 base at V and 2 bases at J, with 12 bases in the middle. This CDR3 region has 15 residues. The germline gives CDR1 SGHRS, CDR2 YFSETQ. The CDR3 DNA is TGCGCCAGCAGCTTGTCTGGGGGGGCGCAAGAGACCCAGTACTTC. This gives the protein CASSLSGGAQETQYF.

The chain combines TRBV19 with TRBJ1-4, with 7 bases identical to TRBD1. The CDR3 spans 14 residues. V shed 4 bases, J shed 4 bases, and the junction held 3 bases outside the gene matches. Looked up from germline, CDR1 is LNHDA and CDR2 is SQIVND (reference sequence). CDR3 region: CASSTTGINEKLFF. The CDR3, as DNA: TGTGCCAGTAGTACGACAGGGATTAATGAAAAACTGTTTTTT.

This clone was seen only once. The chain uses TRBV30 and TRBJ2-2; a weak D match, TRBD2 (7 bases). Germline CDR1 reads GTSNPN; CDR2 reads SVGIG (reference sequence). The CDR3 covers 16 residues. Trimming took off 0 bases at V and 5 bases at J, with 16 bases between the two ends. This CDR3 reads CAWSVREGGPTGELFF. The CDR3 coding sequence is TGTGCCTGGAGTGTACGAGAGGGGGGGCCGACCGGGGAGCTGTTTTTT.

V usage is TRBV4-1 and J usage is TRBJ1-2; D is perhaps TRBD1 (5 bases). The CDR3 is made up of 15 amino acids. From germline, CDR1 is MGHRA and CDR2 YSYEKL. V lost 0 bases to trimming and J lost 3 bases, with 11 bases between them. The CDR3 sequence: CASSQEWQQDYGYTF. The CDR3 DNA sequence: TGCGCCAGCAGCCAAGAATGGCAACAGGACTATGGCTACACCTTC.

A word on this clone: Distinct nucleotide sequences in the sample also encode this CDR3. J is TRBJ1-5 and V is TRBV7-6, with a weak D call TRBD1 (5 bases). CDR1 and CDR2 (germline): SGHVS, FNYEAQ. Between the trimmed V and J ends, which lost 3 bases and 4 bases, there was a span of 7 bases. The CDR3 has 13 residues. Written as DNA, the CDR3 is TGTGCCAGCAGCTTGGGGGTGAATCAGCCCCAGCATTTT. Translated: CASSLGVNQPQHF.

This clone was seen only once. The V call is TRBV5-5, the J call TRBJ1-1; D remains ambiguous. The V end was cut by 1 base, the J end by 1 base, with 11 bases between. Germline V gene sequence: CDR1 SGHKS, CDR2 YYEKEE (reference sequence). The length of the CDR3 is 15 residues. The CDR3 nucleotides are TGTGCCAGCAGCTTGAATACGGGTTGGAACACTGAAGCTTTCTTT. Translated, it gives CASSLNTGWNTEAFF.

V is TRBV5-4 and J is TRBJ2-7, with 9 bases fitting TRBD1. CDR3 length equals 16 residues. Germline trimming cut 2 bases from V and 5 bases from J; bases unmatched to any gene: 11. CDR1 and CDR2 (germline): SGHNT, YYREEE (reference sequence). The CDR3 region has the DNA TGTGCCAGCAGCTTAGGTCCCGGGACAGGGAGAAACGAGCAGTACTTC. Its translation: CASSLGPGTGRNEQYF.

The chain carries TRBV19 and TRBJ1-2; maybe TRBD1 (5 bases). The CDR3 is 16 amino acids. Germline V CDR1 and CDR2: LNHDA, SQIVND (reference sequence). Trimming stripped 6 bases from V and 2 bases from J, with 19 bases between. The CDR3: CASSPTETGWNYGYTF. The CDR3 DNA reads as TGTGCCAGTAGCCCGACAGAAACAGGATGGAACTATGGCTACACCTTC.

With regard to this clone: At one boundary the junction diverges from the germline segment, which might be a read error. The rearrangement joins TRBV28 to TRBJ2-3, with 8 bases aligning to TRBD2. CDR3 length equals 14 residues. CDR1 and CDR2 from the germline V gene are MDHEN and SYDVKM. The CDR3 DNA reads TGTGCCAGCATTTTAGCGGGGAGTAGAGATACGCAGTATTTT. This sequence encodes CASILAGSRDTQYF.

The J gene is TRBJ2-1, the V gene TRBV5-6, with 11 bases aligning to TRBD2. This CDR3 spans 18 amino acids. V trimming: 1 base; J trimming: 7 bases; junction bases outside the gene matches: 13. The germline gives CDR1 SGHDT, CDR2 YYEEEE. CDR3 loop: CASSLWTSGYPSRNEQFF. CDR3 in DNA: TGTGCCAGCAGCTTGTGGACTAGCGGGTACCCCTCCCGGAATGAGCAGTTCTTC.

V and J are TRBV9 and TRBJ2-4; D not resolved. The V gene's germline CDR1 is SGDLS and CDR2 YYNGEE. The CDR3 has 12 amino acids. V was trimmed by 3 bases and J by 2 bases, leaving 3 bases between them. The CDR3 coding sequence is TGTGCCAGCAGCGATACCAAAAACATTCAGTACTTC. Protein sequence: CASSDTKNIQYF.

The CDR3: CASSPPGGELFF. The CDR3 bases are TGTGCCAGCAGTCCCCCGGGCGGGGAGCTGTTTTTT. The rearrangement uses TRBV6-5 and TRBJ2-2; D unresolved. This CDR3 contains 12 residues. Trimming left V 5 bases short and J 7 bases short, with 8 bases between. Germline V gene sequence: CDR1 MNHEY, CDR2 SVGAGI.

The chain links TRBV27 to TRBJ1-5; 7 bases are shared with TRBD1. This CDR3 is 14 amino acids long. The V and J ends lost 5 bases and 3 bases, in that order; junction bases with no gene match: 4. Germline CDR1 is MNHEY and CDR2 is SMNVEV (reference sequence). CDR3 in amino acids: CASSPGTDNQPQHF. The CDR3 nucleotides read TGTGCCAGCAGTCCCGGGACAGACAATCAGCCCCAGCATTTT.

This CDR3 reads CASSLHPENEQFF. The CDR3 region has the DNA TGTGCCAGCAGCTTACACCCCGAGAATGAGCAGTTCTTC. This chain connects TRBV7-6 to TRBJ2-1; D is ambiguous. CDR1 SGHVS and CDR2 FNYEAQ come from the germline V gene. V was clipped by 2 bases and J by 7 bases, with 9 bases between them. This CDR3 has 13 amino acids.

The chain has TRBV9 and TRBJ2-5; a possible D gene is TRBD1 (5 bases). Germline V gene lookup returns CDR1 SGDLS and CDR2 YYNGEE. Trimming stripped 5 bases from V and 5 bases from J, with 10 bases between. This CDR3 is built from 12 residues. The CDR3: CASRGVEETQYF. The CDR3 nucleotides are TGTGCCAGCAGAGGGGTGGAGGAGACCCAGTACTTC.